One sample yielded the 32 T cell receptor beta chains listed below, sequenced in a study of blood T cells in healthy people across ages. Primers used in a second PCR of roughly 6 to 11 cycles were a sample-barcoded 5' primer and a J-beta primer mix. TCRdb fed the 5' RACE reads into MiXCR, producing one record per CDR3 protein. The table includes 1.2 million to 1.5 million distinct CDR3 sequences, about 40% detected once. Source material: blood. The receptors come from a woman under 30 in good health.

The rearrangement uses TRBV6-5 and TRBJ1-1; 7 nucleotides line up with TRBD1. This CDR3 contains 15 residues. Germline V lookup: CDR1 MNHEY, CDR2 SVGAGI. V lost 7 bases to trimming and J lost 0 bases; unmatched junction nucleotides: 8. The CDR3 loop reads CASTETGVLNTEAFF. Written as DNA, the CDR3 is TGTGCCAGCACAGAAACAGGGGTCCTGAACACTGAAGCTTTCTTT.

The CDR3 loop is CASSYRDSPGRAIYEQYF. The CDR3 DNA sequence: TGTGCCAGCAGTTACAGGGATAGCCCCGGGCGCGCCATTTACGAGCAGTACTTC. The chain employs TRBV6-5 and TRBJ2-7; no clear D gene. The CDR3 spans 18 residues. From germline, CDR1 is MNHEY and CDR2 SVGAGI. Trimming took off 2 bases at V and 4 bases at J, with 24 bases between the two ends.

The rearrangement joins TRBV5-1 to TRBJ2-1; tentatively, D is TRBD1 or TRBD2 (5 bases each). The V end was cut by 0 bases, the J end by 6 bases, with 10 bases between. The CDR3 sequence is 14 residues long. CDR1 and CDR2 (germline): SGHRS, YFSETQ. CDR3 protein: CASSLAPGSNEQFF. The CDR3 coding sequence is TGCGCCAGCAGCTTGGCACCAGGGAGCAATGAGCAGTTCTTC.

Only a few counts were recorded for this clonotype. The chain is built from TRBV29-1 and TRBJ1-2; D is unresolved. Germline CDR1 is SQVTM and CDR2 is ANQGSEA. The germline V and J ends were trimmed by 4 bases and 2 bases, with 20 bases remaining between them. The CDR3 is 16 residues long. The CDR3 protein is CSVGLSAGIGNYGYTF. CDR3 DNA sequence: TGCAGCGTTGGTCTGTCGGCGGGGATCGGGAACTATGGCTACACCTTC. The whole variable domain, filled in from reference TRBV29-1 and TRBJ1-2, reads SAVISQKPSRDICQRGTSLTIQCQVDSQVTMMFWYRQQPGQSLTLIATANQGSEATYESGFVIDKFPISRPNLTFSTLTVSNMSPEDSSIYLCSVGLSAGIGNYGYTFGSGTRLTVV.

This clonotype occurred a few times. The chain has TRBV21-1 and TRBJ2-3; the DNA was not used to check the table's D call, TRBD1. TRBV21-1 is a pseudogene. CDR3 length: 14 residues. Here the CDR3 DNA reads TGTGCCATTACGACAGGGTCTTGCACAGATACGCAGTATTTT. Translating it yields CAITTGSCTDTQYF.

There are a few counts of this clonotype. This chain connects TRBV7-9 to TRBJ2-5, with D possibly TRBD2 on 6 matching bases. The CDR3 length is 17 residues. The V end lost 7 bases, the J end lost 4 bases, and 25 bases lay between the germline ends. The germline V gene has CDR1 SEHNR and CDR2 FQNEAQ (reference sequence). CDR3 amino acids: CASTTPNKAGTIETQYF. Here the CDR3 DNA reads TGTGCCAGCACTACCCCTAACAAGGCGGGAACGATAGAGACCCAGTACTTC. The full variable domain, completed using reference TRBV7-9 and TRBJ2-5, is DTGVSQNPRHKITKRGQNVTFRCDPISEHNRLYWYRQTLGQGPEFLTYFQNEAQLEKSRLLSDRFSAERPKGSFSTLEIQRTEQGDSAMYLCASTTPNKAGTIETQYFGPGTRLLVL.

V and J are TRBV6-6 and TRBJ2-1; possible D gene TRBD1, 6 bases. The CDR3 has 12 residues. The germline V and J ends were trimmed by 5 bases and 11 bases, with 13 bases remaining between them. The germline gives CDR1 MNHNY, CDR2 SVGAGI (reference sequence). The CDR3 protein is CASSKGENQQFF. In DNA, the CDR3 is TGTGCCAGCAGTAAGGGGGAGAATCAGCAGTTCTTC.

The rearrangement links TRBV16 to TRBJ2-3, with a tentative D call TRBD2 (5 bases). Germline V gene sequence: CDR1 KGHSY, CDR2 FQNENV. CDR3 length: 13 residues. Trimming removed 2 bases at V and 6 bases at J, with 9 bases between. The CDR3 bases are TGTGCCAGCAGCCAAATGGGCGGGGATACGCAGTATTTT. It specifies CASSQMGGDTQYF. Using reference TRBV16 and TRBJ2-3 for the parts outside the CDR3, the full variable domain is GEEVAQTPKHLVRGEGQKAKLYCAPIKGHSYVFWYQQVLKNEFKFLISFQNENVFDETGMPKERFSAKCLPNSPCSLEIQATKLEDSAVYFCASSQMGGDTQYFGPGTRLTVL.

This sequence joins TRBV25-1 and TRBJ2-5; D remains ambiguous. The V and J ends lost 2 bases and 2 bases respectively, with 12 bases between them. The CDR3 totals 15 residues. CDR1 is MGHDK and CDR2 is SYGVNS in the germline V gene. Here the CDR3 reads CASSERAGAQETQYF. The CDR3 DNA reads TGTGCCAGCAGTGAAAGGGCAGGAGCACAAGAGACCCAGTACTTC.

This chain uses TRBV18 with TRBJ2-1; maybe TRBD1 (6 bases). Trimming shortened V by 3 bases and J by 13 bases, and 19 bases separated the two germline ends. The CDR3 extends over 14 amino acids. From germline, CDR1 is KGHSH and CDR2 LQKENI. The CDR3 loop is CASSPRQAQETQFF. CDR3 sequence (DNA): TGTGCCAGCTCACCTAGACAGGCCCAAGAGACCCAGTTCTTC.

Only a few counts were recorded for this clonotype. The chain carries TRBV12-5 and TRBJ2-1; D is perhaps TRBD2 (5 bases). The V end lost 0 bases, the J end lost 8 bases, and 20 bases lay between the germline ends. The CDR3 has 17 residues. Looked up from germline, CDR1 is LGHNT and CDR2 is FRNRAP. The CDR3 region is CASGLVPLERDGDEQFF. DNA of the CDR3: TGTGCTAGTGGTTTGGTACCCCTCGAACGGGATGGGGATGAGCAGTTCTTC. The full variable domain, in which reference TRBV12-5 and TRBJ2-1 provide the parts outside the CDR3, is DARVTQTPRHKVTEMGQEVTMRCQPILGHNTVFWYRQTMMQGLELLAYFRNRAPLDDSGMPKDRFSAEMPDATLATLKIQPSEPRDSAVYFCASGLVPLERDGDEQFFGPGTRLTVL.

This clonotype was picked up a small number of times. The V gene is TRBV29-1, the J gene TRBJ1-2; D call uncertain. The CDR3 covers 12 residues. The V end lost 1 base, the J end lost 8 bases, and 11 bases lay between the germline ends. The germline gives CDR1 SQVTM, CDR2 ANQGSEA. The CDR3 loop is CSVEAYTGGYTF. The CDR3 bases are TGCAGCGTTGAAGCGTACACTGGGGGCTACACCTTC.

This clonotype showed up just a few times. The V gene is TRBV6-1, the J gene TRBJ1-2; D is unclear. V lost 3 bases, J lost 4 bases, and 12 bases lay in between. The length of the CDR3 is 14 residues. CDR1 and CDR2 from the germline V gene are MNHNS and SASEGT. The CDR3: CASSEKGVSYGYTF. The CDR3 DNA is TGTGCCAGCAGTGAGAAGGGAGTTAGCTATGGCTACACCTTC.

The rearrangement uses TRBV2 and TRBJ2-1; D is ambiguous. The DNA end favors TRBJ2-7, so the J call may be wrong. This CDR3 has 14 residues. Per germline, CDR1 SNHLY and CDR2 FYNNEI. The CDR3 DNA reads TGTGCCAGCATCGGCAGGCTAAAATACAATGAGCAGTACTTC. Its translation is CASIGRLKYNEQYF.

This chain uses TRBV6-2 or TRBV6-3 with TRBJ1-5; D is unresolved. The CDR3 runs to 14 residues. CDR1 is MNHEY and CDR2 is SVGEGT in the germline V gene. Trimming removed 7 bases from V and 4 bases from J, with 14 bases in between. The DNA of the CDR3 is TGTGCCAGCACTCCGGCGGCCAAAAATCAGCCCCAGCATTTT. It specifies CASTPAAKNQPQHF.

On this clonotype itself: This may be a read error, as it is one base from a much larger clone. The rearrangement uses TRBV12-3 or TRBV12-4 and TRBJ1-1; TRBD1 might be the D (5 bases). Trimming left V 2 bases short and J 3 bases short, with 7 bases between. The CDR3 is 13 residues long. The CDR3 loop is CASSLMGHTEAFF. The CDR3 region has the DNA TGTGCCAGCAGTTTAATGGGGCACACTGAAGCTTTCTTT.

This sequence joins TRBV6-6 and TRBJ2-3; 10 nucleotides line up with TRBD1. Germline V gene lookup returns CDR1 MNHNY and CDR2 SVGAGI (reference sequence). V was pared by 5 bases and J by 3 bases, with 5 bases of the junction left unmatched. CDR3 length equals 15 residues. The CDR3 protein is CASSRQGAWTDTQYF. The CDR3 region has the DNA TGTGCCAGCAGTAGACAGGGGGCCTGGACAGATACGCAGTATTTT.

The chain joins TRBV25-1 to TRBJ1-1, with D tentatively TRBD1 (6 bases). Germline loops: CDR1 MGHDK, CDR2 SYGVNS. This CDR3 comprises 14 residues. V dropped 2 bases and J dropped 4 bases, with 11 bases sitting between them. Written as DNA, the CDR3 is TGTGCCAGCAGTGAAAGGGAGGGGGGCACTGAAGCTTTCTTT. Translating it yields CASSEREGGTEAFF.

The chain carries TRBV29-1 and TRBJ1-4; the match to TRBD1 covers 9 bases. V dropped 5 bases and J dropped 8; count of bases not matched to a gene: 12. The CDR3 runs to 15 residues. From germline, CDR1 is SQVTM and CDR2 ANQGSEA. The CDR3 bases are TGCAGCGTTTCCGGGACAGGGCTTTTTCGCGAAAAACTGTTTTTT. Translation gives CSVSGTGLFREKLFF.

The chain uses TRBV5-6 and TRBJ1-5, with 7 positions matching TRBD1. The J segment lost 2 bases and the V segment lost 4 bases, leaving 12 bases of the junction unmatched. The CDR3 is 17 amino acids. CDR1 SGHDT and CDR2 YYEEEE come from the germline V gene. The CDR3 reads CASSQTGDRRGNQPQHF. CDR3 sequence (DNA): TGTGCCAGCAGCCAGACCGGGGACAGACGGGGCAATCAGCCCCAGCATTTT.

The chain is built from TRBV4-1 and TRBJ1-1; D is ambiguous. Trimming pared 1 base from V and 4 bases from J, leaving 10 bases between. Germline V CDR1 and CDR2: MGHRA, YSYEKL. There are 14 residues in the CDR3. CDR3 loop: CASSQVFTPTEAFF. Written as DNA, the CDR3 is TGCGCCAGCAGCCAAGTTTTCACGCCCACTGAAGCTTTCTTT.

The gene calls are TRBV6-5 and TRBJ2-1; the D gene is possibly TRBD2 (6 bases). The germline V and J ends were trimmed by 6 bases and 0 bases, with 15 bases remaining between them. The CDR3 covers 16 residues. Looked up from germline, CDR1 is MNHEY and CDR2 is SVGAGI. CDR3 amino acids: CASSTPGRDSYNEQFF. The CDR3 DNA reads as TGTGCCAGCAGCACTCCCGGGCGGGACTCCTACAATGAGCAGTTCTTC.

About this clonotype: A read error may account for a junction end that differs from germline. The chain has TRBV7-2 and TRBJ2-5; D unclear. Germline V CDR1 and CDR2: SGHTA, FQGNSA. CDR3 length: 14 amino acids. This chain's CDR3 is CAISLMGGQETQYF. For the CDR3, the DNA is TGTGCCATCAGCTTAATGGGTGGACAAGAGACCCAGTACTTC.

The V call is TRBV20-1, the J call TRBJ2-3, with D possibly being TRBD2 (5 bases). Germline V gene sequence: CDR1 DFQATT, CDR2 SNEGSKA (reference sequence). This CDR3 contains 18 residues. The V end lost 0 bases, the J end lost 0 bases, and 19 bases lay between the germline ends. CDR3 nucleotide sequence: TGCAGTGCTAGAGATGTAAGTGGGAGCGGCTCTAGCACAGATACGCAGTATTTT. Translation gives CSARDVSGSGSSTDTQYF.

The chain has TRBV28 and TRBJ2-1; D call uncertain. The CDR3 runs to 14 residues. The germline CDR1 and CDR2 sequences are MDHEN and SYDVKM. V was trimmed by 3 bases and J by 4 bases, leaving 10 bases between them. As DNA, the CDR3 is TGTGCCAGCAGTTTTGGGCACGAGTACAATGAGCAGTTCTTC. Its translation is CASSFGHEYNEQFF.

This clonotype came up a few times. This rearrangement joins TRBV2 to TRBJ2-7; TRBD1 matches 7 bases. V gave up 7 bases and J gave up 2 bases; unmatched junction bases: 8. CDR1 and CDR2 (germline): SNHLY, FYNNEI. CDR3 length equals 14 residues. The CDR3 nucleotides read TGTGCCAGCAACCGGAACAGGGGTCCCTACGAGCAGTACTTC. Amino acids: CASNRNRGPYEQYF.

Notes on this clonotype: Compared with germline, one end of the junction differs, possibly owing to a read error. The rearrangement joins TRBV11-2 to TRBJ2-5; TRBD2 might be the D (6 bases). Germline loops: CDR1 SGHAT, CDR2 FQNNGV. This CDR3 comprises 14 residues. The CDR3 reads CAGSLGLNQETQYF. The CDR3 region has the DNA TGTGCCGGCAGCTTAGGACTAAACCAAGAGACCCAGTACTTC. The full variable domain, in which reference TRBV11-2 and TRBJ2-5 provide the parts outside the CDR3, is EAGVAQSPRYKIIEKRQSVAFWCNPISGHATLYWYQQILGQGPKLLIQFQNNGVVDDSQLPKDRFSAERLKGVDSTLKIQPAKLEDSAVYLCAGSLGLNQETQYFGPGTRLLVL.

This rearrangement joins TRBV6-1 to TRBJ2-5; TRBD1 agrees at 9 bases. J lost 2 bases, V lost 6 bases, and 13 bases had no gene match. Germline V gives CDR1 MNHNS, CDR2 SASEGT. The CDR3 consists of 17 residues. The CDR3 bases are TGTGCCAGCAGCGATACTGGGACAGGGCAGATTCAAGAGACCCAGTACTTC. Its protein is CASSDTGTGQIQETQYF.

The chain combines TRBV11-1 with TRBJ2-7; no clear D. Germline loops: CDR1 SGHAT, CDR2 FQDESV (reference sequence). V lost 2 bases and J lost 1, with 9 bases in between. The CDR3 sequence is 14 residues long. For the CDR3, the DNA is TGTGCCAGCAGCTTACCGGACCAGTCCTACGAGCAGTACTTC. This codes for CASSLPDQSYEQYF.

This clonotype was detected a few times. The gene calls are TRBV20-1 and TRBJ2-1; 12 nucleotides line up with TRBD2. Looked up from germline, CDR1 is DFQATT and CDR2 is SNEGSKA (reference sequence). V shed 2 bases, J shed 6 bases, and the junction held 11 bases outside the gene matches. This CDR3 region has 17 residues. The CDR3, as DNA: TGCAGTGCTAGACCCGCCGGGGGACTAGCGGGTACCAATGAGCAGTTCTTC. It is translated as CSARPAGGLAGTNEQFF.

V and J are TRBV9 and TRBJ2-3; 7 bases are a match to TRBD1. CDR1 and CDR2 (germline): SGDLS, YYNGEE. Germline trimming cut 3 bases from V and 4 bases from J; bases unmatched to any gene: 14. The CDR3 length is 17 residues. The CDR3 DNA follows: TGTGCCAGCAGCGCCCGTAACGACAGGGCCGGAGCAGATACGCAGTATTTT. It specifies CASSARNDRAGADTQYF.

In the case of this clonotype: With a much larger clone just one base away, this may be a read error. The chain joins TRBV7-9 to TRBJ1-2; D gene ambiguous. The CDR3 length is 12 residues. Germline-derived CDR1 and CDR2 are SEHNR and FQNEAQ (reference sequence). The CDR3 loop reads CATAEIPYGHTF. CDR3 nucleotide sequence: TGTGCCACCGCGGAAATCCCCTATGGCCACACCTTC.